A selection of T cell receptor beta chains follows, all from one sample in a study of T cells in Graves' hyperthyroidism and ophthalmopathy. TCRdb itself ran the multiplex PCR reads through MiXCR, one entry per CDR3 protein. The table shows approximately 410,000 distinct CDR3 sequences, with roughly 15% occurring only once. The sample comprised blood. The receptor set was obtained from a man aged 18 to 29 with Graves' ophthalmopathy. The CDR3 runs from the conserved cysteine through the conserved F or W. Fields, in order: J gene, D gene, clone size, V gene, CDR3 protein, CDR3 DNA. A D gene is named only where the DNA matches it firmly. Clone size is not always given. Where it is, it says once, few, many or a class for expanded clones.

TRBJ2-6 . . TRBV30 CAWSGRQSGGANVLTF TGTGCCTGGAGTGGGCGACAGTCCGGTGGGGCCAACGTCCTGACTTTC
TRBJ2-6 . . TRBV3-1 CASSQEGEGAGTGANVLTF TGTGCCAGCAGCCAAGAAGGGGAAGGGGCAGGGACAGGGGCCAACGTCCTGACTTTC
TRBJ2-7 . many TRBV7-8 CASSLAAGDAYEQYF TGTGCCAGCAGCTTAGCCGCAGGGGATGCCTACGAGCAGTACTTC
TRBJ2-7 TRBD1 . TRBV15 CATSSRDRGYEQYF TGTGCCACCAGCAGCCGGGACAGGGGCTACGAGCAGTACTTC
TRBJ2-7 . many TRBV18 CASSPPHLSDEQYF TGTGCCAGCTCACCACCTCACTTAAGCGACGAGCAGTACTTC
TRBJ2-6 . . TRBV19 CASRDHYSSGANVLTF TGTGCCAGTAGGGACCACTACAGCTCTGGGGCCAACGTCCTGACTTTC
TRBJ1-6 . many TRBV6-1 CASSFRGSPLHF TGTGCCAGCAGTTTTCGAGGATCACCCCTCCACTTT
TRBJ1-1 . . TRBV15 CATSRGQGAFF TGTGCCACCAGCAGAGGTCAGGGAGCTTTCTTT
TRBJ2-3 . many TRBV20-1 CSARPAGTTDTQYF TGCAGTGCTAGGCCTGCCGGCACCACAGATACGCAGTATTTT
TRBJ1-5 . few TRBV7-6 CASSPQGGQPQHF TGTGCTAGCAGCCCACAAGGCGGCCAGCCCCAGCATTTT
TRBJ1-2 . many TRBV7-9 CASRGGDRWHGYTF TGTGCCAGCAGGGGGGGTGACAGGTGGCATGGCTACACCTTC
TRBJ2-1 . many TRBV7-2 CASSPRSDNEQFF TGTGCCAGCAGCCCCCGATCGGACAATGAGCAGTTCTTC
TRBJ2-1 . many TRBV6-1 CASSVSRARNEQFF TGTGCCAGCAGTGTATCGAGGGCCCGAAATGAGCAGTTCTTC
TRBJ2-7 . many TRBV20-1 CSARDRRYEQYF TGCAGTGCTAGAGATCGACGGTACGAGCAGTACTTC
TRBJ2-1 . . TRBV10-3 CAISDGGPYNEQFF TGTGCCATCAGTGACGGGGGCCCCTACAATGAGCAGTTCTTC
TRBJ2-1 TRBD2 . TRBV7-3 CASSSSGLGSHNEQFF TGTGCCAGCAGCTCTAGCGGGCTCGGTTCACACAATGAGCAGTTCTTC
TRBJ2-7 TRBD1 many TRBV20-1 CSASGTGGYFDEQYF TGCAGTGCTAGTGGGACAGGGGGCTATTTCGACGAGCAGTACTTC
TRBJ2-7 . many TRBV5-5 CASNKDGSYYEQYF TGTGCCAGCAACAAGGACGGATCCTACTACGAGCAGTACTTC
TRBJ1-6 TRBD1 many TRBV7-2 CASSEGQGPSPLHF TGTGCCAGCAGCGAGGGACAGGGGCCCTCACCCCTCCACTTT
TRBJ2-1 TRBD2 many TRBV20-1 CSATTSGRGNEQFF TGCAGTGCTACAACTAGCGGGAGAGGGAATGAGCAGTTCTTC
TRBJ1-2 TRBD1 few TRBV20-1 CSCPGQGSYGYTF TGCAGTTGCCCGGGACAGGGGAGCTATGGCTACACCTTC
TRBJ2-7 TRBD1 many TRBV7-8 CASSSWTGTYEQYF TGTGCCAGCAGCTCATGGACAGGGACCTACGAGCAGTACTTC
TRBJ1-1 TRBD1 many TRBV5-1 CASSLYGTDEAFF TGCGCCAGCAGCTTATACGGGACAGACGAAGCTTTCTTT
TRBJ2-7 TRBD1 few TRBV2 CALMGTGADYPPYEQYF TGTGCCCTTATGGGGACAGGGGCCGACTACCCGCCATACGAGCAGTACTTC
TRBJ1-5 . . TRBV6-4 CASSESGGGQPQHF TGTGCCAGCAGTGAGTCTGGGGGCGGTCAGCCCCAGCATTTT
TRBJ1-5 TRBD1 many TRBV5-1 CASSLGQGHQPQHF TGCGCCAGCAGCTTGGGACAGGGTCATCAGCCCCAGCATTTT
TRBJ2-7 . many TRBV2 CASSESGWWGPNPYEQYF TGTGCCAGCAGTGAAAGCGGTTGGTGGGGACCGAACCCCTACGAGCAGTACTTC
TRBJ2-7 TRBD2 few TRBV4-2 CASSQASGRDSYEQYF TGTGCCAGCAGCCAGGCTAGCGGGAGGGATTCCTACGAGCAGTACTTC
TRBJ2-7 . many TRBV5-1 CASSLEGGLGEQYF TGCGCCAGCAGCTTGGAGGGGGGACTCGGCGAGCAGTACTTC
TRBJ1-2 . many TRBV2 CASSEEGLVGYTF TGTGCCAGCAGTGAAGAGGGGCTGGTAGGCTACACCTTC
TRBJ1-4 . few TRBV12-3/TRBV12-4 CASSLGGAIAKLFF TGTGCCAGCAGTTTAGGGGGGGCGATTGCAAAACTGTTTTTT
TRBJ1-3 . . TRBV11-3 CASSSLGHSGNTIYF TGTGCCAGCAGCTCTTTGGGACATTCCGGAAACACCATATATTTT
TRBJ1-2 . many TRBV5-1 CASSLEFPGGLYGYTF TGCGCCAGCAGCTTGGAGTTCCCGGGGGGGCTCTATGGCTACACCTTC
TRBJ1-2 . . TRBV29-1 CSVREIYYGYTF TGCAGCGTTAGGGAGATTTACTATGGCTACACCTTC
TRBJ2-7 TRBD1 many TRBV18 CASSQSDRDDEQYF TGTGCCAGCTCACAATCGGACAGGGACGACGAGCAGTACTTC
TRBJ1-5 . many TRBV19 CASSVDGLGRQPQHF TGTGCCAGTAGTGTCGACGGCCTGGGACGACAGCCCCAGCATTTT
TRBJ2-5 TRBD1 few TRBV7-6 CASSRTGGAETQYF TGTGCCAGCAGCCGGACAGGGGGCGCGGAGACCCAGTACTTC
TRBJ2-7 . many TRBV4-1 CASSQGPGAREQYF TGCGCCAGCAGCCAAGGTCCCGGGGCGAGGGAGCAGTACTTC
TRBJ2-1 . many TRBV27 CASSLWGATNEQFF TGTGCCAGCAGTTTATGGGGGGCCACAAATGAGCAGTTCTTC
TRBJ1-5 TRBD1 many TRBV7-9 CASSSPPRDSEFNQPQHF TGTGCCAGCAGCTCGCCCCCCCGGGACAGTGAGTTCAATCAGCCCCAGCATTTT
TRBJ1-4 TRBD1 few TRBV14 CASSYQGAGEKLFF TGTGCCAGCAGCTACCAGGGGGCAGGTGAAAAACTGTTTTTT
TRBJ2-7 . many TRBV10-3 CAISGFTTTSYEQYF TGTGCCATCAGTGGGTTTACTACTACCTCCTACGAGCAGTACTTC
TRBJ2-5 TRBD2 few TRBV19 CASPSGRGETQYF TGTGCCAGCCCAAGCGGGAGAGGAGAGACCCAGTACTTC
TRBJ1-1 . many TRBV10-2 CASSESYSQGNGAFF TGCGCCAGCAGTGAGTCGTACAGTCAGGGGAATGGAGCTTTCTTT
TRBJ2-5 . many TRBV3-1 CASSQVVGAETQYF TGTGCCAGCAGCCAAGTCGTAGGGGCAGAGACCCAGTACTTC
TRBJ2-1 TRBD1 many TRBV2 CASRWTGANEQFF TGTGCCAGCAGATGGACAGGGGCAAATGAGCAGTTCTTC
TRBJ1-1 . many TRBV30 CAWSFNTEAFF TGTGCCTGGAGTTTTAACACTGAAGCTTTCTTT
TRBJ2-5 TRBD1 few TRBV24-1 CATSDLGTGHRQSQETQYF TGTGCCACCAGTGATTTAGGGACAGGGCACCGCCAGTCTCAAGAGACCCAGTACTTC
TRBJ1-5 . many TRBV7-2 CASSPKGASLRETNQPQHF TGTGCCAGCAGCCCCAAGGGAGCCAGCTTGAGGGAGACAAATCAGCCCCAGCATTTT
TRBJ2-5 . few TRBV11-2 CASSLVPGSETQYF TGTGCCAGCAGCTTAGTTCCGGGGAGCGAGACCCAGTACTTC
TRBJ2-3 TRBD2 many TRBV5-1 CASSIPGLAGITDTQYF TGCGCCAGCAGCATCCCGGGACTAGCGGGGATCACAGATACGCAGTATTTT
TRBJ2-1 TRBD2 few TRBV4-1 CASSQDHSGGYNEQFF TGCGCCAGCAGCCAAGATCATAGCGGGGGGTACAATGAGCAGTTCTTC
TRBJ2-1 TRBD1 . TRBV15 CATSRILGQGNNEQFF TGTGCCACCAGCAGAATCCTAGGACAGGGGAACAATGAGCAGTTCTTC
TRBJ2-3 . many TRBV7-3 CASSLSRDSGTDTQYF TGTGCCAGCAGCTTAAGTCGGGATAGCGGTACAGATACGCAGTATTTT
TRBJ1-1 . . TRBV24-1 CATAGSSMNTEAFF TGTGCCACCGCAGGTTCTTCAATGAACACTGAAGCTTTCTTT
TRBJ2-3 . many TRBV7-9 CASSRPLTDTQYF TGTGCCAGCTCCCGGCCCCTCACAGATACGCAGTATTTT
TRBJ1-5 TRBD1 many TRBV15 CATSSGTGRFNQPQHF TGTGCCACCAGCAGCGGGACAGGAAGGTTCAATCAGCCCCAGCATTTT
TRBJ1-4 . many TRBV30 CACLDTSTNEKLFF TGTGCCTGCCTGGACACCTCAACTAATGAAAAACTGTTTTTT
TRBJ2-2 . many TRBV11-2 CASSLGIGELFF TGTGCCAGCAGCTTAGGGATCGGGGAGCTGTTTTTT
TRBJ2-7 TRBD2 many TRBV2 CASRGGGAYEQYF TGTGCCAGCCGCGGCGGGGGAGCCTACGAGCAGTACTTC